This is a list of T cell receptor beta chains from one sample in a study of blood T cell repertoires in COVID-19. Produced via immunoSEQ multiplex PCR; TCRdb's table is partial and in-frame only. The sample has tens of thousands of clones, approximately 86% seen once. Sequencing was done on a sample of peripheral blood. These receptor sequences come from a man in his 70s with acute or convalescent COVID-19. CDR3s include the opening cysteine and the closing phenylalanine or tryptophan. The order of the fields is J gene, clone size, D gene, V gene, CDR3 DNA, CDR3 protein. A D gene is named only where the DNA matches it firmly. A clone size is listed for some rows: how often the clone was seen (once, few, many), or a class if it is expanded.

j_gene: TRBJ2-7
abundance: NA
d_gene: NA
v_gene: TRBV6-6
CDR3nt: TGTGCCAGCAGCTCCCAGGGCTACGAGCAGTACTTC
CDR3aa: CASSSQGYEQYF

j_gene: TRBJ2-1
abundance: NA
d_gene: TRBD1
v_gene: TRBV6-5
CDR3nt: TGTGCCAGCAGTCGGGACAGTACCTACAATGAGCAGTTCTTC
CDR3aa: CASSRDSTYNEQFF

j_gene: TRBJ2-3
abundance: NA
d_gene: TRBD2
v_gene: TRBV10-1
CDR3nt: TGCGCCAGCAGTGAGGTTAGCGGGAGAGTAACAGATACGCAGTATTTT
CDR3aa: CASSEVSGRVTDTQYF

j_gene: TRBJ2-7
abundance: NA
d_gene: TRBD2
v_gene: TRBV18
CDR3nt: TGTGCCAGCTCACCCAACGGACTAGCGGGTAACTACGAGCAGTACTTC
CDR3aa: CASSPNGLAGNYEQYF

j_gene: TRBJ1-2
abundance: NA
d_gene: TRBD1
v_gene: TRBV24-1
CDR3nt: TGTGCCACCAGTGATGCACGGACAGGGGGCGCCGAGGGCTACACCTTC
CDR3aa: CATSDARTGGAEGYTF

j_gene: TRBJ2-3
abundance: NA
d_gene: TRBD2
v_gene: TRBV5-4
CDR3nt: TGTGCCAGCAGCTTGGTTAGCGGGAGGACAGATACGCAGTATTTT
CDR3aa: CASSLVSGRTDTQYF

j_gene: TRBJ1-1
abundance: NA
d_gene: NA
v_gene: TRBV29-1
CDR3nt: TGCAGCGCGACGACGGGGGTTTACACTGAAGCTTTCTTT
CDR3aa: CSATTGVYTEAFF

j_gene: TRBJ2-1
abundance: NA
d_gene: TRBD2
v_gene: TRBV14
CDR3nt: TGTGCCAGCAGCCGGAGACTAGCGGGCCTTAATGAGCAGTTCTTC
CDR3aa: CASSRRLAGLNEQFF

j_gene: TRBJ1-1
abundance: once
d_gene: NA
v_gene: TRBV6-2/TRBV6-3
CDR3nt: TGTGCCAGCAGTTACGCCTTGGGGGGGTTGAACACTGAAGCTTTCTTT
CDR3aa: CASSYALGGLNTEAFF

j_gene: TRBJ2-3
abundance: NA
d_gene: NA
v_gene: TRBV5-1
CDR3nt: TGCGCCAGCAGCCTTGGAACAGGGTCTAGCACAGATACGCAGTATTTT
CDR3aa: CASSLGTGSSTDTQYF

j_gene: TRBJ2-1
abundance: NA
d_gene: NA
v_gene: TRBV18
CDR3nt: TGTGCCAGCTCACCAGCCTACCTGACCTACAATGAGCAGTTCTTC
CDR3aa: CASSPAYLTYNEQFF

j_gene: TRBJ2-6
abundance: NA
d_gene: NA
v_gene: TRBV18
CDR3nt: TGTGCCAGCTCACCGGGAGCTGGGGCCAACGTCCTGACTTTC
CDR3aa: CASSPGAGANVLTF

j_gene: TRBJ1-5
abundance: NA
d_gene: NA
v_gene: TRBV7-3
CDR3nt: TGTGCCAGCAGCTTAACAACAACAGGGTATAGCAATCAGCCCCAGCATTTT
CDR3aa: CASSLTTTGYSNQPQHF

j_gene: TRBJ1-4
abundance: NA
d_gene: TRBD1
v_gene: TRBV18
CDR3nt: TGTGCCAGCTCACCACGGGACAGAAATGAAAAACTGTTTTTT
CDR3aa: CASSPRDRNEKLFF

j_gene: TRBJ1-4
abundance: NA
d_gene: NA
v_gene: TRBV5-1
CDR3nt: TGCGCCAGCAGCTACCAGGGACTAGCGGGAGGGATAGGGGAAAAACTGTTTTTT
CDR3aa: CASSYQGLAGGIGEKLFF

j_gene: TRBJ2-2
abundance: NA
d_gene: TRBD2
v_gene: TRBV9
CDR3nt: TGTGCCAGCAGCGTCAGCGGGAGTAGGAACACCGGGGAGCTGTTTTTT
CDR3aa: CASSVSGSRNTGELFF

j_gene: TRBJ1-1
abundance: NA
d_gene: NA
v_gene: TRBV19
CDR3nt: TGTGCCAGTAGTATCGGCTCGATTGGGGCCCCTGAAGCTTTCTTT
CDR3aa: CASSIGSIGAPEAFF

j_gene: TRBJ1-1
abundance: NA
d_gene: TRBD1
v_gene: TRBV5-4
CDR3nt: TGTGCCAGCAGCTGGGACAGACTTTCATGGGCTGAAGCTTTCTTT
CDR3aa: CASSWDRLSWAEAFF

j_gene: TRBJ1-2
abundance: NA
d_gene: NA
v_gene: TRBV5-1
CDR3nt: TGCGCCAGCAGCTTGCTCGACTATGGCTACACCTTC
CDR3aa: CASSLLDYGYTF

j_gene: TRBJ1-6
abundance: NA
d_gene: NA
v_gene: TRBV19
CDR3nt: TGTGCCAGTCGAGCGGGCAACTCCTATAATTCACCCCTCCACTTT
CDR3aa: CASRAGNSYNSPLHF